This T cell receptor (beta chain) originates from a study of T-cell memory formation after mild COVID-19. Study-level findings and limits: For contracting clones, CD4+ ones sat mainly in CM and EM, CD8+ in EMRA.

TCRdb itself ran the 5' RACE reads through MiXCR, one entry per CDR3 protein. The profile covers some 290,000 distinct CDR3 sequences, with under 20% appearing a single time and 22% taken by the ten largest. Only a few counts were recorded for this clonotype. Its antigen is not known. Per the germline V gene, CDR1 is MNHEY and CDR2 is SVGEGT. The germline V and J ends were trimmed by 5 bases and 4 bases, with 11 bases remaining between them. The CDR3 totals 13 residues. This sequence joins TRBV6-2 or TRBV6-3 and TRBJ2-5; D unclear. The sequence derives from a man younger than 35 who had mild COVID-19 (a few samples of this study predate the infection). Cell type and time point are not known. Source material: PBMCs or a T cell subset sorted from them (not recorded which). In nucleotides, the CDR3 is TGTGCCAGCAGTCGACACCCAAGAGAGACCCAGTACTTC. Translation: CASSRHPRETQYF.